This TCR beta chain was captured by sequencing in a study of T cells in Graves' hyperthyroidism and ophthalmopathy. RNA transcripts served as the template for amplifying TCR beta CDR3 regions. First-round RT-PCR with HTBI primers amplified the TCR CDR3 region. TCRdb itself ran the multiplex PCR reads through MiXCR, one entry per CDR3 protein. The table lists over 400,000 distinct CDR3 sequences, 22% of them singletons, with approximately 49% in the top ten. This clonotype was counted ten times or more. Its antigen is currently unknown. Study conclusions and caveats: Clonotypes that were expanded in thyroid above 0.001 mostly appeared in blood too.

The clonotype originates from a woman in her 70s with Graves' ophthalmopathy. The sample taken for sequencing was blood.

The CDR3 here is CASSSQGARGYTF. DNA for the CDR3: TGTGCCAGCAGCTCGCAGGGGGCGCGAGGCTACACCTTC. The chain links TRBV7-2 to TRBJ1-2; 8 bases line up with TRBD1. After removal of 4 bases from V and 8 bases from J, the junction contained 6 bases not matched to a gene. CDR1 and CDR2 from the germline V gene are SGHTA and FQGNSA. There are 13 residues in the CDR3.